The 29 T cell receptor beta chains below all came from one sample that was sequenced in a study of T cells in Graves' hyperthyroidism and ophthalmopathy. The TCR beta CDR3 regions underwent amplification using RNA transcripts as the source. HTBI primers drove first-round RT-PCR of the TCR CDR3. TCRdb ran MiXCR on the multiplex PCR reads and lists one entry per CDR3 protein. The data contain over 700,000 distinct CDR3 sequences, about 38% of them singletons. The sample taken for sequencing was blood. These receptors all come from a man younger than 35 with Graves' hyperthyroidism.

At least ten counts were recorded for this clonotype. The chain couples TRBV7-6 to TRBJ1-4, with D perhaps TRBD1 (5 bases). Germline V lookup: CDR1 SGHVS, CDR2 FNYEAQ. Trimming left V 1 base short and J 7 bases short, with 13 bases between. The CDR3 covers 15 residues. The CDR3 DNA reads TGTGCCAGCAGCTTAGTGTGGGGGAGTGGTGAAAAACTGTTTTTT. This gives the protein CASSLVWGSGEKLFF.

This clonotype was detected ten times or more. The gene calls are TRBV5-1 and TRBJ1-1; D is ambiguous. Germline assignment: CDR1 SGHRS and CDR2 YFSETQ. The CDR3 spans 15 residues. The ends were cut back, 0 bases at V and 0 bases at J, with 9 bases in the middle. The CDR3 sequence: CASSLAEQMNTEAFF. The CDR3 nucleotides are TGCGCCAGCAGCTTGGCCGAACAGATGAACACTGAAGCTTTCTTT.

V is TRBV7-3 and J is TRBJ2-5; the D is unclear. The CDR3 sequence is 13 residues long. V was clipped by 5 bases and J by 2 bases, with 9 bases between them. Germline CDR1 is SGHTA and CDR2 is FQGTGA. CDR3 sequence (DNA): TGTGCCAGCAGCCCCTCGCCGCAAGAGACCCAGTACTTC. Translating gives CASSPSPQETQYF.

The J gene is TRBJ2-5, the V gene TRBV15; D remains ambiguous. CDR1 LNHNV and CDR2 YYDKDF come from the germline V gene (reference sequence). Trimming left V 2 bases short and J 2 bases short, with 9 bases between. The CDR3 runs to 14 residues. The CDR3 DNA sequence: TGTGCCACCAGCAGACGGACCGCACAAGAGACCCAGTACTTC. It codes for CATSRRTAQETQYF.

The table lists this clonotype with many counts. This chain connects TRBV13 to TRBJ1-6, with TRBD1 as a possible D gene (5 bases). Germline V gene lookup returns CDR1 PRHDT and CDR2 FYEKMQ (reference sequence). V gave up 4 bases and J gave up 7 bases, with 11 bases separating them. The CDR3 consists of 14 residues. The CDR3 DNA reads TGTGCCAGCAGCTCCTCGGGGCCCAATTCACCCCTCCACTTT. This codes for CASSSSGPNSPLHF. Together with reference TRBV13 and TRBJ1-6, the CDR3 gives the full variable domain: AAGVIQSPRHLIKEKRETATLKCYPIPRHDTVYWYQQGPGQDPQFLISFYEKMQSDKGSIPDRFSAQQFSDYHSELNMSSLELGDSALYFCASSSSGPNSPLHFGNGTRLTVT.

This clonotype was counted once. The CDR3 nucleotides read TGTGCCACCAGTAGTCTCCACAATCAGCCCCAGCATTTT. It codes for CATSSLHNQPQHF. The chain recombines TRBV24-1 with TRBJ1-5, with D unclear. The V gene lost 6 bases and the J gene lost 3 bases, with 8 bases spanning the gap. The CDR3 runs to 13 residues. CDR1 and CDR2 from the germline V gene are KGHDR and SFDVKD.

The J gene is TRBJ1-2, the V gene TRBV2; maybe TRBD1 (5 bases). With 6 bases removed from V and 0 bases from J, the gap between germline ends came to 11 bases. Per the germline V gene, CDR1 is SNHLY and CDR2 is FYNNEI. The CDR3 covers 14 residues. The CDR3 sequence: CASSLLTANYGYTF. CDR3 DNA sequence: TGTGCCAGCAGCCTCTTGACAGCTAACTATGGCTACACCTTC.

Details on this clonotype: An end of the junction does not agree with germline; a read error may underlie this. The CDR3 DNA reads TGTGCCAGTAGCAACGACAGGGTGGGCACTGAAGCTCTCTTT. Its protein is CASSNDRVGTEALF. The chain uses TRBV19 and TRBJ1-1, with 7 bases identical to TRBD1. This CDR3 contains 14 residues. Germline CDR1 and CDR2: LNHDA and SQIVND (reference sequence).

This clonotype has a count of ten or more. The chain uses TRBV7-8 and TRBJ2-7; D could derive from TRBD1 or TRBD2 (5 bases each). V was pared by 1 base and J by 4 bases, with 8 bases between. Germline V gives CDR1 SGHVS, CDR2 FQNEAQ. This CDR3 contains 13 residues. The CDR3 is CASSLGREYEQYF. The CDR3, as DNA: TGTGCCAGCAGCTTAGGCAGGGAGTACGAGCAGTACTTC. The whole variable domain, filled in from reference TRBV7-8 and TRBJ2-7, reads GAGVSQSPRYKVAKRGQDVALRCDPISGHVSLFWYQQALGQGPEFLTYFQNEAQLDKSGLPSDRFFAERPEGSVSTLKIQRTQQEDSAVYLCASSLGREYEQYFGPGTRLTVT.

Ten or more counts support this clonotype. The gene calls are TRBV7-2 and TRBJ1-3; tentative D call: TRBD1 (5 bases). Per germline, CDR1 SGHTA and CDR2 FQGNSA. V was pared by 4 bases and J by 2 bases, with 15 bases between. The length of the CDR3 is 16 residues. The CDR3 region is CASSYQGGATGNTIYF. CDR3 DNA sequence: TGTGCCAGCAGCTACCAAGGAGGGGCCACTGGAAACACCATATATTTT.

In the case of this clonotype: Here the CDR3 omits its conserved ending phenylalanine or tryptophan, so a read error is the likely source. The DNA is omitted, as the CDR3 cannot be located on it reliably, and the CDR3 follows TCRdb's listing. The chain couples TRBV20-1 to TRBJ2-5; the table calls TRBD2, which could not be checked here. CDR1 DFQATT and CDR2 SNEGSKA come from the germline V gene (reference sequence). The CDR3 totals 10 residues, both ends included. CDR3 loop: CSAYSGSGYT.

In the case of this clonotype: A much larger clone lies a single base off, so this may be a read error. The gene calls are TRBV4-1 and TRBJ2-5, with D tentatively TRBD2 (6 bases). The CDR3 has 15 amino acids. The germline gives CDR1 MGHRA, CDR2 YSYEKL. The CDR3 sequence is CASSQGRGFQGTQYF. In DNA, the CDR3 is TGCGCCAGCAGCCAAGGTCGGGGGTTCCAAGGGACCCAGTACTTC.

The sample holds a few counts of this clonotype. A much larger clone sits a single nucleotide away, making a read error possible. This CDR3 reads CASSQEGSGANVPTF. The DNA of the CDR3 is TGTGCCAGCAGCCAAGAAGGCTCTGGGGCCAACGTCCCGACTTTC. This rearrangement joins TRBV11-1 to TRBJ2-6; possibly TRBD1 for D (5 bases). The CDR3 is 15 residues long. CDR1 and CDR2 (germline): SGHAT, FQDESV (reference sequence).

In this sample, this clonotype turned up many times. The CDR3 loop reads CSVEDELFRAFF. CDR3 in DNA: TGCAGCGTTGAAGACGAACTCTTCCGAGCTTTCTTT. The V gene is TRBV29-1, the J gene TRBJ1-1; no firm D call. The CDR3 sequence is 12 residues long. Trimming left V 0 bases short and J 10 bases short, with 12 bases between. Germline V gene lookup returns CDR1 SQVTM and CDR2 ANQGSEA.

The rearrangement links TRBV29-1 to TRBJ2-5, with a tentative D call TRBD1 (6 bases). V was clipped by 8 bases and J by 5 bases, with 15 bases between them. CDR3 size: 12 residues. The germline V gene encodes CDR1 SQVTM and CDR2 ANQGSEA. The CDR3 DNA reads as TGCAGCAGTTACAGGGTAGGGGAGACCCAGTACTTC. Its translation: CSSYRVGETQYF.

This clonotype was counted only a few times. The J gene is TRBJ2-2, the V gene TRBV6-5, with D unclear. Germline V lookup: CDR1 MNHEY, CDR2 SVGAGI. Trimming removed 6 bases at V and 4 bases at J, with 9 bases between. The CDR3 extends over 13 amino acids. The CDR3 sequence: CASRPRLTGELFF. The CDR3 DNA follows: TGTGCCAGCAGGCCAAGACTCACCGGGGAGCTGTTTTTT.

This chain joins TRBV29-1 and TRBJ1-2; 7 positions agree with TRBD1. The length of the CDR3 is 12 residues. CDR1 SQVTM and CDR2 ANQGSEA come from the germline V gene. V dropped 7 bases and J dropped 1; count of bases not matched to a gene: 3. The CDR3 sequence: CSEGDSNYGYTF. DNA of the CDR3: TGCAGCGAGGGGGACAGTAACTATGGCTACACCTTC.

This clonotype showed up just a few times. The CDR3 DNA is TGTGCCAGCAGTGGGCAACTAGTGGCGGGGGGAGTGGAGACCCAGTACTTC. It is translated as CASSGQLVAGGVETQYF. The rearrangement joins TRBV28 to TRBJ2-5; 8 bases align to TRBD2. The CDR3 loop spans 17 amino acids. The germline V gene encodes CDR1 MDHEN and CDR2 SYDVKM. Unmatched junction bases numbered 16, after V lost 5 bases and J lost 5 bases. Full variable domain (outside the CDR3, taken from reference TRBV28 and TRBJ2-5): DVKVTQSSRYLVKRTGEKVFLECVQDMDHENMFWYRQDPGLGLRLIYFSYDVKMKEKGDIPEGYSVSREKKERFSLILESASTNQTSMYLCASSGQLVAGGVETQYFGPGTRLLVL.

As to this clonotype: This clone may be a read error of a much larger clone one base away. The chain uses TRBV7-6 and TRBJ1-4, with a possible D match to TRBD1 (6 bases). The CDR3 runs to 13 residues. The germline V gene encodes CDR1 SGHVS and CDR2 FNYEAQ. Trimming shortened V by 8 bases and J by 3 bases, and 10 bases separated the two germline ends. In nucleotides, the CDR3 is TGTGCCAGCGGGGCAGGGGCTAATGAAAAACTGTTTTTT. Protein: CASGAGANEKLFF. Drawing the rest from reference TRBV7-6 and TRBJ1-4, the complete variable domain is GAGVSQSPRYKVTKRGQDVALRCDPISGHVSLYWYRQALGQGPEFLTYFNYEAQQDKSGLPNDRFSAERPEGSISTLTIQRTEQRDSAMYRCASGAGANEKLFFGSGTQLSVL.

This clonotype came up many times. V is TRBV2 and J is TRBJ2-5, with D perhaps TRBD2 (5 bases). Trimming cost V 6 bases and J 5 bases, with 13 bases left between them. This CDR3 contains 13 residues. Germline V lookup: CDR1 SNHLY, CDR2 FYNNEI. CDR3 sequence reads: CASSGGSVETQYF. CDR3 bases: TGTGCCAGCAGCGGCGGTAGCGTGGAGACCCAGTACTTC.

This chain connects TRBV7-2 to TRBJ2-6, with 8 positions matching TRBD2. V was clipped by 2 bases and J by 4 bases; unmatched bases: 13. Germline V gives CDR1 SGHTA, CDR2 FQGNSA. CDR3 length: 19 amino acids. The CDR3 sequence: CASSLSWASGSTGANVLTF. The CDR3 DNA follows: TGTGCCAGCAGCTTATCGTGGGCTAGCGGGTCCACCGGGGCCAACGTCCTGACTTTC.

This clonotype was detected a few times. The CDR3 is CASSTPRDSGANVLTF. CDR3 nucleotides: TGCGCCAGCAGCACCCCTCGGGATTCTGGGGCCAACGTCCTGACTTTC. The rearrangement uses TRBV5-1 and TRBJ2-6; tentative D call: TRBD2 (5 bases). Trimming removed 4 bases at V and 1 base at J, with 12 bases between. Germline V gene data show CDR1 as SGHRS and CDR2 as YFSETQ. The CDR3 sequence is 16 residues long.

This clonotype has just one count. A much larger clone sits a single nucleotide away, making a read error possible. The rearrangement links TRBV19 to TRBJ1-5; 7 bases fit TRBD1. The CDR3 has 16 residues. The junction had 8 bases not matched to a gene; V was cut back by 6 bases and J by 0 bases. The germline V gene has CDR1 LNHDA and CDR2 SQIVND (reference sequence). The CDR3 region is CASRLGQTSSNQPQHF. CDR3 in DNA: TGTGCCAGTAGGTTGGGACAGACTTCTAGCAATCAGCCCCAGCATTTT.

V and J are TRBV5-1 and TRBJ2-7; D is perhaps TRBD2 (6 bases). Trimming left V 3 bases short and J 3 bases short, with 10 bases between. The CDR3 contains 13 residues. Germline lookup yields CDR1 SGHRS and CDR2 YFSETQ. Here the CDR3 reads CASSSGLIYEQYF. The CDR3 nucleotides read TGCGCCAGCAGCTCCGGACTAATCTACGAGCAGTACTTC.

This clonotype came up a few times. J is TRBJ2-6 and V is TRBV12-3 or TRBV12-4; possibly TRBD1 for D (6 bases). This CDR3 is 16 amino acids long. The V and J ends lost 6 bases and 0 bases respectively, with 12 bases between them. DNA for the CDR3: TGTGCCAGCAGAACTACAGGGAGCTCTGGGGCCAACGTCCTGACTTTC. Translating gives CASRTTGSSGANVLTF.

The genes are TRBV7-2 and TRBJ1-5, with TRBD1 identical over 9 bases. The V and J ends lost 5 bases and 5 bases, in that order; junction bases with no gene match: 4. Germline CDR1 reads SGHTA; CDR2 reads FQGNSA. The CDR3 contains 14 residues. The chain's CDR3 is CASSVGTGHQPQHF. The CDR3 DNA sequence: TGTGCCAGCAGCGTTGGGACAGGGCATCAGCCCCAGCATTTT.

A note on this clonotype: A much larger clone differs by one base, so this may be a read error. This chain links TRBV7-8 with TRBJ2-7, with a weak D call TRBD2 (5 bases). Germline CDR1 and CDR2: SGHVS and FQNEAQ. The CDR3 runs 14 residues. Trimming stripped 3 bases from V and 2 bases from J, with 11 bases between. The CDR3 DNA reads TGTGCCAGCAGCTTCTTAGCGAGGGCCTACGAGCAGTACTTC. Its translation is CASSFLARAYEQYF.

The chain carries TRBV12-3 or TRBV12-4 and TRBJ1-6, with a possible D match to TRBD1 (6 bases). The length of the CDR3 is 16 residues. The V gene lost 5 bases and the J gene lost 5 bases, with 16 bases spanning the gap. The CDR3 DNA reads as TGTGCCAGCAGTCCCGGGACAACGAAAGATAATTCACCCCTCCACTTT. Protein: CASSPGTTKDNSPLHF.

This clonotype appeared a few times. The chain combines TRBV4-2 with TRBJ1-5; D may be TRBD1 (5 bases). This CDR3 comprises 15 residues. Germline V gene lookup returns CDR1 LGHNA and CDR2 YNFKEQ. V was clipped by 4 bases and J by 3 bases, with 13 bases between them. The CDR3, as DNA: TGTGCCAGCAGCCCCCAGGACGGGGCCAATCAGCCCCAGCATTTT. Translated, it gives CASSPQDGANQPQHF.